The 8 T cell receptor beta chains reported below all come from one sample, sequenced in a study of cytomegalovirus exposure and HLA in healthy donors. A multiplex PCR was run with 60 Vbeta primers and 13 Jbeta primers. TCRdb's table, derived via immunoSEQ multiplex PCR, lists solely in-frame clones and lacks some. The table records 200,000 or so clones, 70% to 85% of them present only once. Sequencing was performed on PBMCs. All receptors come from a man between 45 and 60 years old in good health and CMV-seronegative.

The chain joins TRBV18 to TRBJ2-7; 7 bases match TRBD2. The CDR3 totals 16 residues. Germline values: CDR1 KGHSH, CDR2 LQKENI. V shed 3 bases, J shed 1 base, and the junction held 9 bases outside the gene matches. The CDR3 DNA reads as TGTGCCAGCTCACCTGTGGGTAGCGGGTCGTCCTACGAGCAGTACTTC. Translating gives CASSPVGSGSSYEQYF.

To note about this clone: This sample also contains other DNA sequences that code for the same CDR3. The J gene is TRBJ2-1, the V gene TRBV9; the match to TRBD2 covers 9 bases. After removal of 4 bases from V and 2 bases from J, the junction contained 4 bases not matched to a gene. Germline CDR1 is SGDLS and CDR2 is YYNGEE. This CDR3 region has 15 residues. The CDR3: CASSSSGTTYNEQFF. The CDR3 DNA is TGTGCCAGCAGCTCTAGCGGGACGACCTACAATGAGCAGTTCTTC.

In nucleotides, the CDR3 is TGCGCCAGCAGCTCCGAGACTAGCGGCGGATACCAGTACTTC. It specifies CASSSETSGGYQYF. V and J are TRBV5-1 and TRBJ2-5; 9 nucleotides align to TRBD2. The CDR3 has 14 residues. CDR1 SGHRS and CDR2 YFSETQ come from the germline V gene. With V trimmed by 3 bases and J by 10 bases, 10 bases remained unmatched.

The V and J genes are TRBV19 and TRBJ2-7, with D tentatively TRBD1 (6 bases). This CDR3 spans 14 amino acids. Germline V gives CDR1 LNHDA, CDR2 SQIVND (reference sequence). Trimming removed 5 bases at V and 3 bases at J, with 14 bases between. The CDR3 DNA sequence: TGTGCCAGTAGTCGGACAGCTGGTAACTACGAGCAGTACTTC. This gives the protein CASSRTAGNYEQYF.

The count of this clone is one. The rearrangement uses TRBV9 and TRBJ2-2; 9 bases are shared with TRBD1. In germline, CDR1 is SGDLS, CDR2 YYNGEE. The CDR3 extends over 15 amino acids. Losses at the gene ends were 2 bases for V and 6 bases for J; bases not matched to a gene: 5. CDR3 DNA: TGTGCCAGCAGCGTTAGGGGACAGGGTGCCGGGGAGCTGTTTTTT. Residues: CASSVRGQGAGELFF.

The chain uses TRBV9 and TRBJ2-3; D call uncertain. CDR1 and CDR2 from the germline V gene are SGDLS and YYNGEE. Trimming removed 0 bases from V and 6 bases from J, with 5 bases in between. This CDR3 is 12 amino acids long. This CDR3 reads CASSVEEDTQYF. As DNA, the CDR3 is TGTGCCAGCAGCGTAGAAGAGGATACGCAGTATTTT.

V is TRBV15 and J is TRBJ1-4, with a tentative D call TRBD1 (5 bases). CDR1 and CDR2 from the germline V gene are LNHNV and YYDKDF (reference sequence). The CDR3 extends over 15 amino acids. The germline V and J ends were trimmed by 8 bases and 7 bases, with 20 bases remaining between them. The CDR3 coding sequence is TGTGCCACCGCGGGACCAGGGCGGGTGGGTGAAAAACTGTTTTTT. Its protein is CATAGPGRVGEKLFF.

This CDR3 is CASSTSPGHLNRTPLHF. The CDR3 bases are TGCGCCAGCAGCACTTCACCGGGACATCTTAATCGGACACCCCTCCACTTT. This chain links TRBV4-1 with TRBJ1-6; tentative D call: TRBD1 (6 bases). The ends were cut back, 5 bases at V and 11 bases at J, with 25 bases in the middle. This CDR3 contains 17 residues. Germline CDR1 is MGHRA and CDR2 is YSYEKL.